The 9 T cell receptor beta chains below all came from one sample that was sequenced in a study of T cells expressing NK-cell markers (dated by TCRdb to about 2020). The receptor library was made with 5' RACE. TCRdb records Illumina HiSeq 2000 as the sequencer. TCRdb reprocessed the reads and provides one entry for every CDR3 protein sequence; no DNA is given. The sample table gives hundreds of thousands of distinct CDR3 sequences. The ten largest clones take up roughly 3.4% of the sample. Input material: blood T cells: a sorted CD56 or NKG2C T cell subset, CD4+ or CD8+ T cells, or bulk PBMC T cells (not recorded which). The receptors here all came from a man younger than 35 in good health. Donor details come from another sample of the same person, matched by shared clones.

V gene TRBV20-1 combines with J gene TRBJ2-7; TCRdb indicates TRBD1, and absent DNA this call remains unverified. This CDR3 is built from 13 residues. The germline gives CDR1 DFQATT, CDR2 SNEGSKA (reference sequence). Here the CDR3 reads CSATLRGSYEQYF.

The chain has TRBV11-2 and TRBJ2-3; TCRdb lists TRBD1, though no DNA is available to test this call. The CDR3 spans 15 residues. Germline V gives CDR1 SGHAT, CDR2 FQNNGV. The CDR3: CASGGDWGSTDTQYF.

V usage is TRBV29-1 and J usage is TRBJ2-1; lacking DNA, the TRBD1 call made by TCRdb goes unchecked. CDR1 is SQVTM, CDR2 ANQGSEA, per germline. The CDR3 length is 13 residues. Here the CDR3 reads CSVEGGLIVEQFF.

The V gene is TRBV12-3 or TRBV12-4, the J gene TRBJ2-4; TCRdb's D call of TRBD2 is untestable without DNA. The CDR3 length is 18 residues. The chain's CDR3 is CASSFLAGGLLAKNIQYF.

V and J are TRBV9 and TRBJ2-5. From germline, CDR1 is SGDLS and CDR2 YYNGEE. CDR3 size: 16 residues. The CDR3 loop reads CASSGDSPNLQETQYF.

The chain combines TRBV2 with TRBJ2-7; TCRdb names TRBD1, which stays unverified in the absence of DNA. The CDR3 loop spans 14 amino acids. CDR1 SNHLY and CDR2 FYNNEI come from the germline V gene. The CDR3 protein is CASSRGPVQAEQYF.

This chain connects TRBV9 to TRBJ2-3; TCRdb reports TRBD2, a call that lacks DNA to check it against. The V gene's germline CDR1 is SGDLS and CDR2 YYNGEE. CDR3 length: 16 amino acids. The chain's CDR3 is CASSAGALAGTDTQYF. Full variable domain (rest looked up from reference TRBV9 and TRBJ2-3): DSGVTQTPKHLITATGQRVTLRCSPRSGDLSVYWYQQSLDQGLQFLIQYYNGEERAKGNILERFSAQQFPDLHSELNLSSLELGDSALYFCASSAGALAGTDTQYFGPGTRLTVL.

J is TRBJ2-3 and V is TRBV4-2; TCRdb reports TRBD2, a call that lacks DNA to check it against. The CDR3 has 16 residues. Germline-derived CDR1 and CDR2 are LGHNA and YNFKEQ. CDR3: CASSQALAGGPDTQYF.

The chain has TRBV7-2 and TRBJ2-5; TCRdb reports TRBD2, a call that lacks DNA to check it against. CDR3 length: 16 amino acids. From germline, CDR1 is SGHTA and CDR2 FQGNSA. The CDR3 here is CASSFITGGPRETQYF.